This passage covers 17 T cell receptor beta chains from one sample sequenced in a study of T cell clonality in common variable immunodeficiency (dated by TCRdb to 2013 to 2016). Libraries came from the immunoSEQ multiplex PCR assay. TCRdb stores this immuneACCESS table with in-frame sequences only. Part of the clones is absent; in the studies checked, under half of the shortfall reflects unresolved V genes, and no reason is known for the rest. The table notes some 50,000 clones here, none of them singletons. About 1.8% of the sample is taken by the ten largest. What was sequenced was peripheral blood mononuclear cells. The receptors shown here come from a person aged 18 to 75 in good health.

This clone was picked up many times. The CDR3 DNA, read in part, is TGTGCCAGCAGTCCAATAACTATCACAGATACG. Translated, it gives CASSPITITDT. The CDR3 as a whole reads CASSPITITDTQYF. J is TRBJ2-3 and V is TRBV12-3 or TRBV12-4; no firm D call. The read ends 3 residues early relative to the CDR3; the germline J gene fills the gap. This CDR3 is 14 amino acids long. V gave up 5 bases and J gave up 2 bases, with 11 bases separating them.

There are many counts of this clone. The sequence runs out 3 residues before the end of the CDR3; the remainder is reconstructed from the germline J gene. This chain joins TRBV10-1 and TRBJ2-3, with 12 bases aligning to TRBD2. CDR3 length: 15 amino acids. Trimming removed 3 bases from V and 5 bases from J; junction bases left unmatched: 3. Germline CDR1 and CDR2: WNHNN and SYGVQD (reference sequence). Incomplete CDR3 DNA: TGCGCCAGCAGTGAACTAGCGGGGGGAAAAGATACG. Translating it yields CASSELAGGKDT. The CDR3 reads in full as CASSELAGGKDTQYF.

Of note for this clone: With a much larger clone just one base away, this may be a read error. The CDR3 bases that were read are TGCAGGGCTAGAGATCTTAGCGGGGGGGTTTTGGGACCAGATACG. Encoded protein: CRARDLSGGVLGPDT. The CDR3 in full is CRARDLSGGVLGPDTQYF. V usage is TRBV20-1 and J usage is TRBJ2-3; the match to TRBD2 covers 11 bases. The read falls 3 residues short of the CDR3 end, and the missing part is taken from the germline J gene. The CDR3 consists of 18 residues. Germline V CDR1 and CDR2: DFQATT, SNEGSKA (reference sequence).

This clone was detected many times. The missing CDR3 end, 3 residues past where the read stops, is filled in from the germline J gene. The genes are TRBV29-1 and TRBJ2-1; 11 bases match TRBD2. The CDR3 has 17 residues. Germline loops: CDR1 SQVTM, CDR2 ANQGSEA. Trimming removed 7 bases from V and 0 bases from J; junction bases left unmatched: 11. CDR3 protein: CSAVTTSGKSSYNEQFF. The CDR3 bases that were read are TGCAGCGCCGTGACGACTAGCGGGAAGAGCTCCTACAATGAG.

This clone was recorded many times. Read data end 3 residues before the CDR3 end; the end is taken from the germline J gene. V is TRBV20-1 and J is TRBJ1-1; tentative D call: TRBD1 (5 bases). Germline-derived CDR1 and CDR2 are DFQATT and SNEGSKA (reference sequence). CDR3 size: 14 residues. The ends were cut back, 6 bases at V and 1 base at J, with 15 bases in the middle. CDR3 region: CSADTPDRNTEAFF. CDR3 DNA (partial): TGCAGTGCCGATACGCCAGACAGGAACACTGAA.

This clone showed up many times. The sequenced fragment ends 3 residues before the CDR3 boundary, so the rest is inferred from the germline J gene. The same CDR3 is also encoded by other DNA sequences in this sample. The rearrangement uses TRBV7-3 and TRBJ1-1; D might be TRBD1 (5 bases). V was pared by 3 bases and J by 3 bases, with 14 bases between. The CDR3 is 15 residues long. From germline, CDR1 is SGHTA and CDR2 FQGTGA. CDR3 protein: CASSLTRTGDTEAFF. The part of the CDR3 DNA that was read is TGTGCCAGCAGCTTGACAAGGACGGGGGACACTGAA.

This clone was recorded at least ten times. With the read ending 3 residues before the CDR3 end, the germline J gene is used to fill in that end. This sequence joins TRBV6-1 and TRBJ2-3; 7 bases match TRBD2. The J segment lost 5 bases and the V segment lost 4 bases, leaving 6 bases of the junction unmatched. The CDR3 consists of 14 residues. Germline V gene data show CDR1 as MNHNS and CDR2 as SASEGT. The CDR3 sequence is CASSAAGERDTQYF. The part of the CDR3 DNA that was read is TGTGCCAGCAGTGCCGCGGGAGAGAGAGATACG.

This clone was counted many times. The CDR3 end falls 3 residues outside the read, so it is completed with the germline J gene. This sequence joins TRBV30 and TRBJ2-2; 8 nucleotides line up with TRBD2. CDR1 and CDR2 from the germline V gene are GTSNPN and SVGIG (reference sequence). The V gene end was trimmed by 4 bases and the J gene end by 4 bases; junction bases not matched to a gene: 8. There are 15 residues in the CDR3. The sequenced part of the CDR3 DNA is TGTGCCTGGAAACAGCGGGAGCTGGTCACCGGGGAG. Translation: CAWKQRELVTGE. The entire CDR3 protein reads CAWKQRELVTGELFF. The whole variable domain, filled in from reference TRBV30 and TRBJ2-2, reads SQTIHQWPATLVQPVGSPLSLECTVEGTSNPNLYWYRQAAGRGLQLLFYSVGIGQISSEVPQNLSASRPQDRQFILSSKKLLLSDSGFYLCAWKQRELVTGELFFGEGSRLTVL.

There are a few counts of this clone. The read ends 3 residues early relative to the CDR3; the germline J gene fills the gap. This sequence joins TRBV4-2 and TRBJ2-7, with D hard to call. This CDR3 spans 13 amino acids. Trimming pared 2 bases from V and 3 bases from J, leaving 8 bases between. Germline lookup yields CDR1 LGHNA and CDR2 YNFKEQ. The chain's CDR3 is CASSQPPNYEQYF. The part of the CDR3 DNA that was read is TGTGCCAGCAGCCAACCCCCCAACTACGAG.

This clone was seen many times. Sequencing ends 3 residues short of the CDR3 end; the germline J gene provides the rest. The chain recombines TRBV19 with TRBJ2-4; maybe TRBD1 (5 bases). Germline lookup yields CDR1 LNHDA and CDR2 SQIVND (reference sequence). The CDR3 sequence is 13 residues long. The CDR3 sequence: CASTQSGYGRQYF. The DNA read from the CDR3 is TGTGCCAGTACCCAATCAGGGTATGGCCGT.

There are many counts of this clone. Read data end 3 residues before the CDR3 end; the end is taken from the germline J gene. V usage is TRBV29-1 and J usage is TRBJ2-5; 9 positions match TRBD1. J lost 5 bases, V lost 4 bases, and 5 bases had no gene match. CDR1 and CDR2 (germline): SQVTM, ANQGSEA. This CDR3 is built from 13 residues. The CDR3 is CSVGQGVGETQYF. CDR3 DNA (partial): TGCAGCGTTGGACAGGGGGTGGGGGAGACC. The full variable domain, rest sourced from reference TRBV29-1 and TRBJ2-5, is SAVISQKPSRDICQRGTSLTIQCQVDSQVTMMFWYRQQPGQSLTLIATANQGSEATYESGFVIDKFPISRPNLTFSTLTVSNMSPEDSSIYLCSVGQGVGETQYFGPGTRLLVL.

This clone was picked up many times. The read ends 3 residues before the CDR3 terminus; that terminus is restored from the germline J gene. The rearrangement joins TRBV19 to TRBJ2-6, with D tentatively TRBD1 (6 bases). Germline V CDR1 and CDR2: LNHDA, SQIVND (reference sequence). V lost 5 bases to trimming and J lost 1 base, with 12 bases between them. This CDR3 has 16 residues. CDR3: CASSPDTGSGANVLTF. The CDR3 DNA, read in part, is TGTGCCAGTAGTCCCGATACAGGGTCTGGGGCCAACGTC.

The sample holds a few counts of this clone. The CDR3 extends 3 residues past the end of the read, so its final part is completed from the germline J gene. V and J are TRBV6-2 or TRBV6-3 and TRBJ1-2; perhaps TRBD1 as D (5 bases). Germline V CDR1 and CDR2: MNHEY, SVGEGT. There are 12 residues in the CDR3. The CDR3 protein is CASSYSRGTYTF. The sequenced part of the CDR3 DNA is TGTGCCAGCAGTTACTCAAGGGGTACC.

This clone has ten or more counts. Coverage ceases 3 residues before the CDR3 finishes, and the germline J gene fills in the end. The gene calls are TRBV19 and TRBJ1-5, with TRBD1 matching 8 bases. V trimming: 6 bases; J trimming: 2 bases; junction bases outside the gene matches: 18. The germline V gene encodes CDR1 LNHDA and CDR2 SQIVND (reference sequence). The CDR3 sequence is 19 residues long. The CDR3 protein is CASRVPGQDYSLGNQPQHF. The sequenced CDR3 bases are TGTGCCAGTAGAGTCCCGGGACAGGACTATAGTCTTGGCAATCAGCCC.

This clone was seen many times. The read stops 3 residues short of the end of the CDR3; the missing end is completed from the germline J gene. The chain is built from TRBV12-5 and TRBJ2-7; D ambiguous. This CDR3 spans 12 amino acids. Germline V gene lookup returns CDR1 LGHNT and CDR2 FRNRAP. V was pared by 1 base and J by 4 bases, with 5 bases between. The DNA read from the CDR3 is TGTGCTAGTGGTTTGGGTCCTTACGAG. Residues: CASGLGPYE. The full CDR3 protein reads CASGLGPYEQYF.

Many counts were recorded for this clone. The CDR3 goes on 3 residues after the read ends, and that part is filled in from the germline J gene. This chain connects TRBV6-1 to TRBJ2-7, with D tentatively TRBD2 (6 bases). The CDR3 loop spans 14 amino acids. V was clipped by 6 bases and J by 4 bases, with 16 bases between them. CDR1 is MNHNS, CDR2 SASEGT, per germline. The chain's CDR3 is CASREQEGNYEQYF. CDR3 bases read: TGTGCCAGCAGGGAACAGGAGGGGAATTACGAG.

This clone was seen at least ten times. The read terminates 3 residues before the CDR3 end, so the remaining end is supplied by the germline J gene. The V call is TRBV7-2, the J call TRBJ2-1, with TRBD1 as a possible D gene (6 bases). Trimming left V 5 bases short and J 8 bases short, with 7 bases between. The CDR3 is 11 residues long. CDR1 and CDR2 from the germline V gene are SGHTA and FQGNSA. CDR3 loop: CASSQGYEQFF. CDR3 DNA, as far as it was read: TGTGCCAGCAGCCAGGGGTATGAG.